The T cell receptor (beta chain) under discussion was sequenced for a study of T cell clonality in common variable immunodeficiency (dated by TCRdb to about 2015). What the work shows at the level of the full study, not this receptor alone: Fewer deletions and N-nucleotide insertions were reportedly observed in CVID TCRbeta sequences, and highly modified clones with 13 or more V deletions were reportedly absent from CVID TCRbeta sequences. Differences among patients in the CVID cohort limited the correlations between repertoire features and clinical complications. The authors noted that sequencing repertoires of T cell subpopulations would be needed to clarify what caused the increased clonality in CVID. Increased TCRbeta clonality was found in CVID subjects compared with healthy controls (t-test p = 0.018), with the increase being most characteristic of about a third of subjects. Even though DNA input was the same, control samples had an average of around 81,000 unique sequences each, compared with approximately 30,000 in CVID samples. Healthy controls shared more TCRbeta clones with each other than CVID subjects shared among themselves (p < 0.0001).

Spanning cysteine to phenylalanine, the CDR3 consists of 15 amino acids. The DNA shown is the part of the CDR3 that was read: 36 bases, in frame from base 1. The germline V gene (reference sequence) provides CDR1 DFQATT and CDR2 SNEGSKA. After removal of 3 bases from V and 3 bases from J, the junction retains 8 bases not matched to a gene. CVID samples and control samples contributed equivalent amounts of genomic DNA as sequencing input. For every sample, a 60 bp segment covering the rearranged TCRbeta CDR3 region was amplified and then sequenced. The immunoSEQ assay, a bias-corrected multiplex PCR combined with high-throughput sequencing, was used to amplify TCRbeta. Concerning the study's data processing: Each unique nucleotide sequence was treated as a clone and annotated with V, D and J genes, copy number and frequency. Sequences were labeled productive if in frame, and non-productive if out of frame or containing stop codons. As previously described, clonality was computed from Shannon's entropy. The predicted amino acid sequences of productive clones were used to derive the mean CDR3 Kyte-Doolittle hydropathy. Scaled V gene usage was hierarchically clustered using Manhattan distance and complete linkage with the R hclust function. Clone sharing by CDR3 amino acid sequence was assessed by resampling 12 repertoires per group over 100 rounds. The repertoires were searched for 70 published EBV-specific TCRbeta sequences and a few hundred published CMV-specific TCRbeta sequences. After a couple of CVID samples that produced fewer than 10,000 sequences were dropped from the analysis, 35 to 50 CVID repertoires remained. TCRdb took over this immuneACCESS table, retaining in-frame rearrangements with V and J assigned. Such tables are incomplete; in checked studies, under half of the missing clones stem from an unresolved V gene, and the remainder is unexplained. V and J calls and clone size are those listed in that table; D and trimming were worked out from the DNA. Across this sample, tens of thousands of clones were tabulated and none appeared just once. Roughly 3% of the sample is held by the ten biggest clonotypes.

Most CVID patients and most healthy controls were of Caucasian heritage. From each donor, roughly 5 to 8.5 ml of heparinized peripheral whole blood was collected. Genomic DNA from adults with common variable immune deficiency (CVID) and from healthy adult controls was used for sequencing of TCRbeta CDR3 repertoires. A total of 22 healthy adult volunteers (approximately 12 female and 10 or so male; age range about 23 to 75 years, mean age about 34) were included in the control group. Diluted blood was density-centrifuged over Hypaque 1077 or Ficoll-Paque to isolate peripheral blood mononuclear cells. Genomic DNA was obtained from unsorted mononuclear cells through either Qiagen column purification or a centrifugation-based method. This clone was recorded a few times. The clone's antigen remains unknown. The CDR3 extends 3 residues past the end of the read, so its final part is completed from the germline J gene.

This receptor was identified in a person between 18 and 69 years old in good health. The rearranged chain carries TRBV20-1 and TRBJ2-7, and 10 junctional nucleotides match TRBD1. Sequenced input: peripheral blood mononuclear cells. CDR3 DNA (partial): TGCAGTGCTAGTTCCGGGACAGGGGTTTTCTACGAG. Translation gives CSASSGTGVFYE. The full CDR3 protein is CSASSGTGVFYEQYF.